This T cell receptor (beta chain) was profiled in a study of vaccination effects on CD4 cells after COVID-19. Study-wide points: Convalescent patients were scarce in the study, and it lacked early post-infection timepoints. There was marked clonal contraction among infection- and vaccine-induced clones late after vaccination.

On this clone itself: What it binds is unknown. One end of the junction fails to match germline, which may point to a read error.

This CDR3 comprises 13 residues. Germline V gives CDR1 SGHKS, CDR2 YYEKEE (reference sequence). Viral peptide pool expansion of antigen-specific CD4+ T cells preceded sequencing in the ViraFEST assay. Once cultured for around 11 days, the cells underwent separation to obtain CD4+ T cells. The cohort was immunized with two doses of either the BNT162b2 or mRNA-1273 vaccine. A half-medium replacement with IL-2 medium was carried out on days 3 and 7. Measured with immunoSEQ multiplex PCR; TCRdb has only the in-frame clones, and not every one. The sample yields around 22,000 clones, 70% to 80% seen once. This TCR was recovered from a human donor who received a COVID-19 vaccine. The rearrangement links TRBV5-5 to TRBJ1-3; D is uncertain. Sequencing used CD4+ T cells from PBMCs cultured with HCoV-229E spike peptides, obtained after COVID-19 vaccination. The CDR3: CASSFSESGPRFF. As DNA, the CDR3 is TGTGCCAGCAGCTTTTCGGAATCCGGACCGAGGTTTTTT.